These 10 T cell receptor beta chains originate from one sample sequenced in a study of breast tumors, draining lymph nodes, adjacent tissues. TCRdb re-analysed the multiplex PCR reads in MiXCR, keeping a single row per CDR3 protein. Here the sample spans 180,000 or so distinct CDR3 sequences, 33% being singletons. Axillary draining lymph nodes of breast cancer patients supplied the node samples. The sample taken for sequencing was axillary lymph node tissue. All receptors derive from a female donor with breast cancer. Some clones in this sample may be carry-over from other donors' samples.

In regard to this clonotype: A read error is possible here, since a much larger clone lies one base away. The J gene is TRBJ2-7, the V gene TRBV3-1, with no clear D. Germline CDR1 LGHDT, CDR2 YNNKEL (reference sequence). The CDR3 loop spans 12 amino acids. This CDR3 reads CPSSLGVSEQYF. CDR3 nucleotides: TGTCCCAGCAGTCTCGGAGTGAGCGAGCAGTACTTC.

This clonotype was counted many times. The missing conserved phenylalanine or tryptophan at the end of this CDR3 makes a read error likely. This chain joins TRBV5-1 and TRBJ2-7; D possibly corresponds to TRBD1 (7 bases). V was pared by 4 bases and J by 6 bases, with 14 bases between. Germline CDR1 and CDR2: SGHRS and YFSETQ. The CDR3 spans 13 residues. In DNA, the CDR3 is TGCGCCAGCAGCGGAGGGACAGATAGCGAGCAGTACCTC. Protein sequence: CASSGGTDSEQYL.

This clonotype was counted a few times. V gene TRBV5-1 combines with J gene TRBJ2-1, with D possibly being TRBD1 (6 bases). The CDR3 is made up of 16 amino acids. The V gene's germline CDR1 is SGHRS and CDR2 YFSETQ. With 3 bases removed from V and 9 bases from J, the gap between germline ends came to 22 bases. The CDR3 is CASSYVTGLLGSEQFF. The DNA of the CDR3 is TGCGCCAGCAGCTACGTAACAGGGTTGCTGGGGAGTGAGCAGTTCTTC.

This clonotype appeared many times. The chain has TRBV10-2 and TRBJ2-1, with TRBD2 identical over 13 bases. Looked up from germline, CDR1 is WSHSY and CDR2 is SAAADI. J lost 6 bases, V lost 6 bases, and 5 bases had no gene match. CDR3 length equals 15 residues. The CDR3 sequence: CASRPGTSGTNEQFF. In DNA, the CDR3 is TGCGCCAGCAGGCCCGGGACTAGCGGGACCAATGAGCAGTTCTTC.

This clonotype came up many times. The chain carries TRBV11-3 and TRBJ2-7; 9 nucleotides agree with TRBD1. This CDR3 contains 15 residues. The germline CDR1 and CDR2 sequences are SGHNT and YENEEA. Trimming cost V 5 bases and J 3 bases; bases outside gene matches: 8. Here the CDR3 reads CASSPAWTGDYEQYF. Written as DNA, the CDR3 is TGTGCCAGCAGCCCAGCCTGGACAGGGGACTACGAGCAGTACTTC.

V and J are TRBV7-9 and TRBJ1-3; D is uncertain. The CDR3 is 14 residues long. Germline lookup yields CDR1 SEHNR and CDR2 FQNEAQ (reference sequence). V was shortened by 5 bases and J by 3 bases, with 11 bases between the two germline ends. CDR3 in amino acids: CASSRASDGNTIYF. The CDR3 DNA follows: TGTGCCAGCAGCCGGGCCTCCGATGGAAACACCATATATTTT.

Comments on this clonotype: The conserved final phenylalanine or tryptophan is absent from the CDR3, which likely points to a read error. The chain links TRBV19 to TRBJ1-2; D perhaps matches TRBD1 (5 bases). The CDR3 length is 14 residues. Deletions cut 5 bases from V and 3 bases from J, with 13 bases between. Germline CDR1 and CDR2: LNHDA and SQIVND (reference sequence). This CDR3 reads CASSDRGRDYGYTL. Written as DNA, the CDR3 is TGTGCCAGTAGTGATAGGGGTCGTGACTATGGCTACACCCTC.

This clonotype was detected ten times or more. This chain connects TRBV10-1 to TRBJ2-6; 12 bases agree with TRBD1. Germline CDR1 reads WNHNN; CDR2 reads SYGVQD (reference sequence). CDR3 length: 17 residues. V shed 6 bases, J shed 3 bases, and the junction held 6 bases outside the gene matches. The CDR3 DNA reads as TGCGCCAGCAGCTCGGGACAGGGGGCAGTTGGGGCCAACGTCCTGACTTTC. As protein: CASSSGQGAVGANVLTF.

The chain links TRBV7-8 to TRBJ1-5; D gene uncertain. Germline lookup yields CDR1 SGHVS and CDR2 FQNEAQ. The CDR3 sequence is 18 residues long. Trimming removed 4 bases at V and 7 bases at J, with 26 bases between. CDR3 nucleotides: TGTGCCAGCAGCTCAAGCAGCGGGAGGGATATATACGAGCAGCCCCAGCATTTT. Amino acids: CASSSSSGRDIYEQPQHF.

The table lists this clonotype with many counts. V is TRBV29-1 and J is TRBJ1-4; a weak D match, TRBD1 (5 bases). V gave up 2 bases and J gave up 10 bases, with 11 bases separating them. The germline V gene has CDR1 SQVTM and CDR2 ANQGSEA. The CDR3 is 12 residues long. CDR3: CSVEQGMGKLFF. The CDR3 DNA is TGCAGCGTTGAACAGGGTATGGGAAAACTGTTTTTT.